The entry that follows covers one T cell receptor (beta chain) sequence. Produced via immunoSEQ multiplex PCR; TCRdb's table is partial and in-frame only. This sample has roughly 49,000 clones, with roughly 80% found just once. V was clipped by 5 bases and J by 2 bases, with 10 bases between them. There are 13 residues in the CDR3. CDR1 is SGHVS, CDR2 FQNEAQ, per germline. These data come from a study of T cells in tumors after PD-1 blockade. The sequence derives from a human donor with basal cell carcinoma. This sample comprised PBMCs, obtained before anti-PD-1 treatment. V gene TRBV7-8 combines with J gene TRBJ2-7, with unresolved D. The CDR3 sequence: CASSVRAAYEQYF. The CDR3 DNA sequence: TGTGCCAGCAGCGTAAGGGCAGCCTACGAGCAGTACTTC.